The source of this T cell receptor beta chain is a study of HIV-infected patients and healthy controls. This CDR3 contains 15 residues. V shed 6 bases and J 0 bases; nucleotides not matched to a gene: 2. The germline gives CDR1 LNHDA, CDR2 SQIVND (reference sequence). Points from the study as a whole: Healthy control repertoires had roughly threefold more distinct CDR3s than untreated HIV+ repertoires, and higher Shannon diversity.

Reverse transcription used approximately 500 ng RNA and constant-region primers for alpha and beta. Alpha and beta chain libraries were made separately by chain-specific third strand synthesis with multiplexing indices. A single primer pair per chain amplified all rearrangements, with per-molecule barcodes. TCRdb itself ran the 5' RACE reads through MiXCR, one entry per CDR3 protein. This sample has roughly 18,000 distinct CDR3 sequences, with more than 7.5% found just once. This clonotype was found many times. Its antigen is not identified. Follow-up blood was drawn about 14 weeks, roughly three months, after antiretroviral therapy began. No cell fractionation was done, so the repertoire covers all unsorted peripheral blood T cells.

The sequence derives from an adult with HIV infection. Sequencing used blood, obtained during antiretroviral therapy. The chain joins TRBV19 to TRBJ2-1, with TRBD2 matching 10 bases. CDR3 in DNA: TGTGCCAGTAGGAGACTAGCGGGCTCCTACAATGAGCAGTTCTTC. Its translation: CASRRLAGSYNEQFF.